This T cell receptor beta chain was profiled in a study of cytomegalovirus exposure and HLA in healthy donors. Healthy bone marrow donors made up the donors. Donors had nominal health at sampling but likely had unrecorded immune exposures. The trim removed 5 bases at V and 10 bases at J, leaving 11 bases unmatched. In germline, CDR1 is SGHTA, CDR2 FQGTGA. The length of the CDR3 is 15 residues. Primers: 60 Vbeta forward and 13 Jbeta reverse. Profiled with immunoSEQ multiplex PCR; TCRdb holds only in-frame clones, not every one. The profile shows about 170,000 clones, more than 65% of them singletons. The sample taken for sequencing was PBMCs. The chain couples TRBV7-3 to TRBJ1-6; the match to TRBD1 covers 7 bases. This sequence originates from a male donor in good health and CMV-seronegative. CDR3 coding DNA: TGTGCCAGCAGCCCAGGGACAGCACCAAGCTCACCCCTCCACTTT. Amino acids: CASSPGTAPSSPLHF.